What follows are 32 T cell receptor beta chains derived from one specimen sequenced in a study of beta chain features in type 1 diabetes. Of the isolated RNA, all was reverse transcribed, and so the sequenced material was expressed TCRB transcripts. The protocol was immunoSEQ multiplex PCR, while the TCRdb copy is restricted to in-frame clones and leaves out a portion. The table has 85,000 to 110,000 clones, approximately 30% seen once. Study conclusions and caveats: Shortening of TCRB CDR3s, moderate but significant, appeared in all four CD4+ subsets of Type 1 diabetes patients.

The antigens for these receptors are not known. Source material: central memory CD4+ T cells from blood. These receptors were collected from a woman between 18 and 30 years old with type 1 diabetes.

The chain couples TRBV4-3 to TRBJ1-2, with 8 bases matching TRBD1. Germline V gene sequence: CDR1 LGHNA, CDR2 YSLEER. With 0 bases clipped from V and 4 bases from J, the junction kept 7 bases outside the gene matches. CDR3 size: 16 residues. This CDR3 reads CASSQDGRGQSYGYTF. CDR3 DNA sequence: TGCGCCAGCAGCCAAGATGGCAGGGGGCAAAGCTATGGCTACACCTTC.

The chain employs TRBV5-1 and TRBJ2-1, with 8 positions matching TRBD2. This CDR3 spans 15 amino acids. V trimming: 6 bases; J trimming: 6 bases; junction bases outside the gene matches: 11. From germline, CDR1 is SGHRS and CDR2 YFSETQ. The CDR3 here is CASMEVAGRFNEQFF. CDR3 DNA: TGCGCCAGCATGGAAGTAGCGGGACGATTCAATGAGCAGTTCTTC.

This sequence joins TRBV28 and TRBJ1-5, with D hard to call. V lost 2 bases, J lost 3 bases, and 8 bases lay in between. The CDR3 covers 14 residues. Germline V gene data show CDR1 as MDHEN and CDR2 as SYDVKM. The CDR3 reads CASSLVGDNQPQHF. The CDR3 DNA sequence: TGTGCCAGCAGTTTAGTAGGAGACAATCAGCCCCAGCATTTT.

This clone was counted a few times. The genes are TRBV11-2 and TRBJ1-2; D is unclear. The germline CDR1 and CDR2 sequences are SGHAT and FQNNGV. V dropped 5 bases and J dropped 8 bases, with 12 bases sitting between them. The CDR3 spans 12 residues. CDR3 loop: CASSPQAGGYTF. DNA of the CDR3: TGTGCCAGCAGCCCCCAGGCGGGAGGCTACACCTTC. Variable domain in full (rest from reference TRBV11-2 and TRBJ1-2): EAGVAQSPRYKIIEKRQSVAFWCNPISGHATLYWYQQILGQGPKLLIQFQNNGVVDDSQLPKDRFSAERLKGVDSTLKIQPAKLEDSAVYLCASSPQAGGYTFGSGTRLTVV.

The chain links TRBV5-4 to TRBJ2-4; TRBD2 matches 9 bases. From germline, CDR1 is SGHNT and CDR2 YYREEE (reference sequence). The CDR3 sequence is 16 residues long. The V gene end was trimmed by 0 bases and the J gene end by 9 bases; junction bases not matched to a gene: 10. In DNA form, the CDR3 reads TGTGCCAGCAGCTTGGCCCTCGCGGGAGGGTGGGGCATTCAGTACTTC. Translated, it gives CASSLALAGGWGIQYF.

The chain has TRBV5-4 and TRBJ2-1, with 7 bases fitting TRBD2. The CDR3 has 16 residues. Trimming cost V 4 bases and J 7 bases; bases outside gene matches: 14. Germline loops: CDR1 SGHNT, CDR2 YYREEE (reference sequence). The CDR3 loop is CASSRAENREVNEQFF. Here the CDR3 DNA reads TGTGCCAGCAGCCGAGCGGAGAACCGGGAGGTAAATGAGCAGTTCTTC.

This clone was counted at least ten times. The gene calls are TRBV7-9 and TRBJ2-3, with 10 bases that match TRBD1. CDR3 length equals 15 residues. V dropped 5 bases and J dropped 2; count of bases not matched to a gene: 4. Looked up from germline, CDR1 is SEHNR and CDR2 is FQNEAQ (reference sequence). The CDR3 spells CASSRTGGSTDTQYF. The CDR3 region has the DNA TGTGCCAGCAGCCGGACAGGGGGTTCCACAGATACGCAGTATTTT.

The V and J genes are TRBV15 and TRBJ2-5; D gene unclear. The CDR3 has 13 amino acids. V was cut by 0 bases and J by 1 base, with 3 bases left in between. Germline-derived CDR1 and CDR2 are LNHNV and YYDKDF (reference sequence). The CDR3 DNA is TGTGCCACCAGCAGAGATCTCCAAGAGACCCAGTACTTC. Its protein is CATSRDLQETQYF.

The chain recombines TRBV18 with TRBJ2-5; no clear D. With 0 bases removed from V and 3 bases from J, the gap between germline ends came to 8 bases. Per germline, CDR1 KGHSH and CDR2 LQKENI. The CDR3 totals 14 residues. CDR3 nucleotide sequence: TGTGCCAGCTCACCACCGTCGGCGGAAGAGACCCAGTACTTC. Its protein product is CASSPPSAEETQYF.

DNA of the CDR3: TGTGCCAGCAGCCACCTGGGGACTAGCGAAGATACGCAGTATTTT. Its protein product is CASSHLGTSEDTQYF. The chain recombines TRBV14 with TRBJ2-3, with 10 positions matching TRBD2. After removal of 3 bases from V and 5 bases from J, the junction contained 5 bases not matched to a gene. Germline loops: CDR1 SGHDN, CDR2 FVKESK. The CDR3 consists of 15 residues.

This clone was detected a few times. The chain links TRBV7-2 to TRBJ2-1, with D unresolved. The CDR3 extends over 14 amino acids. V was trimmed by 3 bases and J by 1 base, leaving 7 bases between them. Germline V lookup: CDR1 SGHTA, CDR2 FQGNSA. The CDR3 DNA is TGTGCCAGCAGCTTCATCGGGTCCTACAATGAGCAGTTCTTC. Residues: CASSFIGSYNEQFF.

The rearrangement joins TRBV4-3 to TRBJ1-2, with 8 bases that match TRBD1. This CDR3 is built from 13 residues. CDR1 is LGHNA, CDR2 YSLEER, per germline. V gave up 4 bases and J gave up 5 bases; unmatched junction bases: 3. In DNA, the CDR3 is TGCGCCAGCAGCCTAGGACAGGGTTATGGCTACACCTTC. As protein: CASSLGQGYGYTF.

This clone was seen only a few times. The CDR3, as DNA: TGTGCCAGCAGCTCCTTCCCCGCGAAAAGCACAGATACGCAGTATTTT. It codes for CASSSFPAKSTDTQYF. The chain joins TRBV7-9 to TRBJ2-3; the D is unclear. Germline CDR1 reads SEHNR; CDR2 reads FQNEAQ (reference sequence). The germline V and J ends were trimmed by 4 bases and 0 bases, with 14 bases remaining between them. The CDR3 runs to 16 residues.

The chain combines TRBV7-2 with TRBJ2-3; 9 positions agree with TRBD2. In germline, CDR1 is SGHTA, CDR2 FQGNSA. The CDR3 spans 14 residues. V dropped 1 base and J dropped 6; count of bases not matched to a gene: 2. Here the CDR3 reads CASSLVAGADTQYF. CDR3 in DNA: TGTGCCAGCAGCTTAGTAGCGGGAGCTGATACGCAGTATTTT.

This chain connects TRBV28 to TRBJ1-1; D ambiguous. Germline V gives CDR1 MDHEN, CDR2 SYDVKM. The germline V and J ends were trimmed by 3 bases and 4 bases, with 12 bases remaining between them. This CDR3 comprises 14 residues. The CDR3 loop reads CASSFRGSFTEAFF. CDR3 nucleotide sequence: TGTGCCAGCAGTTTCCGCGGGAGTTTCACTGAAGCTTTCTTT.

This chain joins TRBV14 and TRBJ2-2; 9 bases are a match to TRBD2. Germline values: CDR1 SGHDN, CDR2 FVKESK. The junction had 14 bases not matched to a gene; V was cut back by 1 base and J by 8 bases. This CDR3 has 18 amino acids. DNA of the CDR3: TGTGCCAGCAGCCAAGGTCCAACGGGACTAGCCTCGTTTGGGGAGCTGTTTTTT. Its protein is CASSQGPTGLASFGELFF.

This sequence joins TRBV6-5 and TRBJ1-2; D gene unclear. Per germline, CDR1 MNHEY and CDR2 SVGAGI. The length of the CDR3 is 12 residues. Trimming shortened V by 3 bases and J by 12 bases, and 14 bases separated the two germline ends. This CDR3 is CASSYSGHPDTF. DNA for the CDR3: TGTGCCAGCAGTTATAGCGGGCACCCCGACACCTTC.

The rearrangement uses TRBV5-1 and TRBJ1-1; D perhaps matches TRBD1 (5 bases). The V end was cut by 3 bases, the J end by 1 base, with 10 bases between. CDR3 length equals 14 residues. Germline V gives CDR1 SGHRS, CDR2 YFSETQ. The CDR3 DNA sequence: TGCGCCAGCAGCTCCCAGGGTCAGAACACTGAAGCTTTCTTT. Translation gives CASSSQGQNTEAFF.

The rearrangement joins TRBV28 to TRBJ1-2, with 7 bases matching TRBD1. J lost 0 bases, V lost 5 bases, and 6 bases had no gene match. CDR1 is MDHEN, CDR2 SYDVKM, per germline. This CDR3 has 15 residues. The CDR3 coding sequence is TGTGCCAGCAGTACACAGGGGACAGCTAACTATGGCTACACCTTC. Translated: CASSTQGTANYGYTF.

The J gene is TRBJ2-5, the V gene TRBV2, with 14 nucleotides matching TRBD2. Germline lookup yields CDR1 SNHLY and CDR2 FYNNEI. The trim removed 6 bases at V and 2 bases at J, leaving 23 bases unmatched. The CDR3 consists of 22 residues. CDR3 in amino acids: CASSDPGSPGTSGRGSQETQYF. The CDR3 DNA sequence: TGTGCCAGCAGCGACCCGGGGTCCCCGGGGACTAGCGGGAGAGGGAGTCAAGAGACCCAGTACTTC.

This chain links TRBV2 with TRBJ1-2; TRBD1 might be the D (6 bases). Germline values: CDR1 SNHLY, CDR2 FYNNEI. This CDR3 region has 13 residues. V was cut by 3 bases and J by 6 bases, with 11 bases left in between. The DNA for the CDR3 is TGTGCCAGCAGTGAGAGGGGGAAGGATGGCTACACCTTC. This sequence encodes CASSERGKDGYTF.

Remarks on this clone: Other DNA sequences from this sample encode an identical CDR3 as well. This chain links TRBV14 with TRBJ1-2; maybe TRBD1 (6 bases). The CDR3 extends over 12 amino acids. Trimming removed 4 bases from V and 5 bases from J, with 8 bases in between. Germline CDR1 reads SGHDN; CDR2 reads FVKESK. CDR3 bases: TGTGCCAGCAGCCCACAGGGTTATGGCTACACCTTC. Its translation is CASSPQGYGYTF.

The CDR3 nucleotides are TGCGCCAGCAGTTCCCGGACAGGGAGAATTGAGAATGAGCAGTTCTTC. Its protein product is CASSSRTGRIENEQFF. The V gene is TRBV5-1, the J gene TRBJ2-1; 8 bases are shared with TRBD1. Germline values: CDR1 SGHRS, CDR2 YFSETQ. The CDR3 covers 16 residues. After removal of 5 bases from V and 7 bases from J, the junction contained 14 bases not matched to a gene.

The chain is built from TRBV11-3 and TRBJ2-3, with D perhaps matching TRBD1 (5 bases). V lost 4 bases and J lost 2, with 13 bases in between. The CDR3 loop spans 15 amino acids. Germline-derived CDR1 and CDR2 are SGHNT and YENEEA. For the CDR3, the DNA is TGTGCCAGCAGCTCGGACACGACCTCCACAGATACGCAGTATTTT. Amino acid sequence: CASSSDTTSTDTQYF.

The chain employs TRBV5-1 and TRBJ2-2, with a tentative D call TRBD2 (6 bases). Trimming took off 1 base at V and 0 bases at J, with 16 bases between the two ends. Germline lookup yields CDR1 SGHRS and CDR2 YFSETQ. The CDR3 is 18 amino acids. Here the CDR3 DNA reads TGCGCCAGCAGCTTGCCCCAGGGAGGCCCATCGAACACCGGGGAGCTGTTTTTT. It translates to CASSLPQGGPSNTGELFF.

V usage is TRBV7-2 and J usage is TRBJ2-4, with 15 bases that match TRBD2. Germline V CDR1 and CDR2: SGHTA, FQGNSA. The CDR3 totals 19 residues. V dropped 1 base and J dropped 0; count of bases not matched to a gene: 4. The CDR3, as DNA: TGTGCCAGCAGCTTAGTCGGACTAGCGGGGGGGGGAGCCAAAAACATTCAGTACTTC. Its protein product is CASSLVGLAGGGAKNIQYF. The full variable domain, with the rest looked up from reference TRBV7-2 and TRBJ2-4, is GAGVSQSPSNKVTEKGKDVELRCDPISGHTALYWYRQSLGQGLEFLIYFQGNSAPDKSGLPSDRFSAERTGGSVSTLTIQRTQQEDSAVYLCASSLVGLAGGGAKNIQYFGAGTRLSVL.

V is TRBV10-1 and J is TRBJ2-5; TRBD2 aligns across 7 bases. Germline loops: CDR1 WNHNN, CDR2 SYGVQD (reference sequence). This CDR3 region has 15 residues. J was trimmed by 5 bases and V by 0 bases; bases with no gene match: 6. CDR3 protein: CASSESRTRVETQYF. DNA of the CDR3: TGCGCCAGCAGTGAGTCTCGGACTAGAGTGGAGACCCAGTACTTC.

In nucleotides, the CDR3 is TGTGCCAGCAGACAGGCGGGAGTCGCCTACAATGAGCAGTTCTTC. This sequence encodes CASRQAGVAYNEQFF. The rearrangement uses TRBV5-4 and TRBJ2-1; 7 bases fit TRBD2. Germline V gives CDR1 SGHNT, CDR2 YYREEE (reference sequence). Trimming removed 5 bases from V and 2 bases from J; junction bases left unmatched: 7. The CDR3 loop spans 15 amino acids.

CDR3 nucleotide sequence: TGTGCCAGCTCACGCGACTACAATGAGCAGTTCTTC. Its translation: CASSRDYNEQFF. V is TRBV18 and J is TRBJ2-1; D unresolved. V was trimmed by 4 bases and J by 3 bases, leaving 4 bases between them. The CDR3 contains 12 residues. Germline-derived CDR1 and CDR2 are KGHSH and LQKENI.

This clone was counted a few times. The J gene is TRBJ2-5, the V gene TRBV4-1; D gene unclear. The germline V and J ends were trimmed by 1 base and 2 bases, with 11 bases remaining between them. The CDR3 is 15 residues long. Germline-derived CDR1 and CDR2 are MGHRA and YSYEKL. Written as DNA, the CDR3 is TGCGCCAGCAGCCAAGCCGGGTCTTGGCAAGAGACCCAGTACTTC. This sequence encodes CASSQAGSWQETQYF.

The chain links TRBV7-8 to TRBJ1-2, with TRBD1 matching over 9 bases. V lost 5 bases and J lost 3; bases outside the gene matches: 13. The germline V gene has CDR1 SGHVS and CDR2 FQNEAQ. The CDR3 contains 17 residues. The CDR3 loop reads CASSEDRGLGVDYGYTF. The CDR3 DNA reads TGTGCCAGCAGCGAGGACAGGGGTTTAGGTGTGGACTATGGCTACACCTTC. Full variable domain (rest looked up from reference TRBV7-8 and TRBJ1-2): GAGVSQSPRYKVAKRGQDVALRCDPISGHVSLFWYQQALGQGPEFLTYFQNEAQLDKSGLPSDRFFAERPEGSVSTLKIQRTQQEDSAVYLCASSEDRGLGVDYGYTFGSGTRLTVV.

The V and J genes are TRBV2 and TRBJ2-1; a weak D match, TRBD1 (6 bases). Germline V gene lookup returns CDR1 SNHLY and CDR2 FYNNEI. Trimming stripped 6 bases from V and 0 bases from J, with 9 bases between. There are 14 residues in the CDR3. The CDR3 here is CASRRQDSYNEQFF. The CDR3 region has the DNA TGTGCCAGCAGACGACAGGACTCCTACAATGAGCAGTTCTTC. The full variable domain, rest sourced from reference TRBV2 and TRBJ2-1, is EPEVTQTPSHQVTQMGQEVILRCVPISNHLYFYWYRQILGQKVEFLVSFYNNEISEKSEIFDDQFSVERPDGSNFTLKIRSTKLEDSAMYFCASRRQDSYNEQFFGPGTRLTVL.